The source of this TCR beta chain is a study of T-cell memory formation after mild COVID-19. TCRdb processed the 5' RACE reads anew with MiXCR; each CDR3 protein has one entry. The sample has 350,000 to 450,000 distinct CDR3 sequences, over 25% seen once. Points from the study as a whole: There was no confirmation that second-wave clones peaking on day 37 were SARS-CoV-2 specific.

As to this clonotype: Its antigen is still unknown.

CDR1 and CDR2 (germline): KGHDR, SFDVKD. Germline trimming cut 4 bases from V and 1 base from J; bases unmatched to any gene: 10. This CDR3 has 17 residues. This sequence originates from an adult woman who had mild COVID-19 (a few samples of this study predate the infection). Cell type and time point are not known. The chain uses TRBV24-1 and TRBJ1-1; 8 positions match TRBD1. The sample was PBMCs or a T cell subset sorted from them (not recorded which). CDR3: CATSEGGTGWENTEAFF. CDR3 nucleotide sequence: TGTGCCACCAGTGAGGGAGGGACAGGCTGGGAGAACACTGAAGCTTTCTTT.